This T cell receptor (beta chain) was retrieved from a study of OX40 agonist ivuxolimab in advanced cancers. CDR1 and CDR2 (germline): LNHDA, SQIVND (reference sequence). The CDR3 runs to 16 residues. Trimming shortened V by 5 bases and J by 11 bases, and 27 bases separated the two germline ends. Here immunoSEQ multiplex PCR was the method, and the copy in TCRdb shows in-frame clones only, minus some. This sample has 80,000 to 100,000 clones, with 70% to 90% found just once. The source material was CD4+ or CD8+ T cells sorted from blood, sampled in a trial of the OX40 agonist ivuxolimab. The origin of this receptor is an adult with an advanced solid tumor such as melanoma, head and neck, liver or kidney cancer. The chain links TRBV19 to TRBJ1-2; the D gene is possibly TRBD1 (5 bases). CDR3 coding DNA: TGTGCCAGTAGTTACACCTACCAGGGTCCCAAGGTCCCTTACACCTTC. This sequence encodes CASSYTYQGPKVPYTF.